This passage covers 10 T cell receptor beta chains from one sample sequenced in a study of vaccination effects on CD4 cells after COVID-19. No antigen has been assigned to these receptors. Before any sequencing was done, the ViraFEST assay used viral peptide pools to expand antigen-specific CD4+ T cells. CD4+ T cells were isolated after 10 days of culture. By PCR, the person was confirmed to have had SARS-CoV-2 infection between March and December 2020. Some clones are missing from TCRdb's copy, which holds only in-frame ones; the method was immunoSEQ multiplex PCR. The sample records 25,000 to 35,000 clones, 72% being singletons. The sample in question was CD4+ T cells from PBMCs cultured with a peptide pool, obtained before COVID-19 vaccination. These receptors were collected from a human donor who had a prior SARS-CoV-2 infection.

V usage is TRBV6-2 or TRBV6-3 and J usage is TRBJ1-1, with D perhaps TRBD1 (5 bases). Trimming shortened V by 1 base and J by 3 bases, and 15 bases separated the two germline ends. CDR1 MNHEY and CDR2 SVGEGT come from the germline V gene. This CDR3 has 16 amino acids. CDR3 in amino acids: CASSYFMGVRYTEAFF. CDR3 coding DNA: TGTGCCAGCAGTTACTTCATGGGGGTCCGGTACACTGAAGCTTTCTTT.

The chain joins TRBV16 to TRBJ1-1; no definite D call. This CDR3 is built from 13 residues. V was cut by 3 bases and J by 4 bases, with 9 bases left in between. Germline CDR1 is KGHSY and CDR2 is FQNENV. As DNA, the CDR3 is TGTGCCAGCAGCCAGGGAATGGGCACTGAAGCTTTCTTT. Its translation is CASSQGMGTEAFF.

The V gene is TRBV18, the J gene TRBJ2-5; 13 nucleotides line up with TRBD2. Germline values: CDR1 KGHSH, CDR2 LQKENI. The length of the CDR3 is 16 residues. Trimming removed 6 bases from V and 5 bases from J; junction bases left unmatched: 9. In nucleotides, the CDR3 is TGTGCCAGCTCCCGCGGACTAGCGGGAGTAGGCGAGACCCAGTACTTC. Protein sequence: CASSRGLAGVGETQYF.

This clone was found a few times. The V call is TRBV7-2, the J call TRBJ2-7, with D possibly being TRBD1 or TRBD2 (5 bases each). Trimming took off 7 bases at V and 6 bases at J, with 25 bases between the two ends. CDR1 is SGHTA, CDR2 FQGNSA, per germline. The CDR3 spans 16 residues. The CDR3 nucleotides read TGTGCCAGCACCCTAGGGACCAAGGGTCTAGCAGGCGAGCAGTACTTC. This translates into CASTLGTKGLAGEQYF.

The gene calls are TRBV5-6 and TRBJ1-1; the D gene is possibly TRBD1 (5 bases). CDR3 length equals 14 residues. Trimming cost V 3 bases and J 5 bases, with 14 bases left between them. CDR1 SGHDT and CDR2 YYEEEE come from the germline V gene. The CDR3 loop is CASSWGGRGTEAFF. Written as DNA, the CDR3 is TGTGCCAGCAGCTGGGGGGGAAGAGGTACTGAAGCTTTCTTT.

V gene TRBV29-1 combines with J gene TRBJ1-5; D gene uncertain. The CDR3 is 12 residues long. Germline V lookup: CDR1 SQVTM, CDR2 ANQGSEA. V lost 6 bases to trimming and J lost 5 bases, with 11 bases between them. The CDR3 spells CSVQTWDQPQHF. For the CDR3, the DNA is TGCAGCGTCCAAACCTGGGATCAGCCCCAGCATTTT. The whole variable domain, remainder taken from reference TRBV29-1 and TRBJ1-5, is SAVISQKPSRDICQRGTSLTIQCQVDSQVTMMFWYRQQPGQSLTLIATANQGSEATYESGFVIDKFPISRPNLTFSTLTVSNMSPEDSSIYLCSVQTWDQPQHFGDGTRLSIL.

The chain combines TRBV5-6 with TRBJ2-3; 10 bases fit TRBD2. With 3 bases clipped from V and 0 bases from J, the junction kept 4 bases outside the gene matches. Germline CDR1 is SGHDT and CDR2 is YYEEEE. The CDR3 has 16 residues. This chain's CDR3 is CASSSGTSASTDTQYF. CDR3 in DNA: TGTGCCAGCAGCTCCGGGACTAGCGCGAGCACAGATACGCAGTATTTT.

The chain recombines TRBV5-5 with TRBJ1-5; D ambiguous. The V end was cut by 2 bases, the J end by 5 bases, with 5 bases between. The V gene's germline CDR1 is SGHKS and CDR2 YYEKEE (reference sequence). The CDR3 has 12 amino acids. Written as DNA, the CDR3 is TGTGCCAGCAGCTTAGAGGATCAGCCCCAGCATTTT. Its translation: CASSLEDQPQHF.

V gene TRBV18 combines with J gene TRBJ2-6; D is perhaps TRBD1 or TRBD2 (5 bases each). CDR3 size: 16 residues. The germline V and J ends were trimmed by 0 bases and 2 bases, with 8 bases remaining between them. Germline V gene data show CDR1 as KGHSH and CDR2 as LQKENI. CDR3 in amino acids: CASSPPGDPGANVLTF. Written as DNA, the CDR3 is TGTGCCAGCTCACCACCGGGGGACCCTGGGGCCAACGTCCTGACTTTC.

The chain recombines TRBV14 with TRBJ2-5; D is perhaps TRBD2 (6 bases). The CDR3 extends over 18 amino acids. Between the trimmed V and J ends, which lost 3 bases and 1 base, there was a span of 21 bases. Germline lookup yields CDR1 SGHDN and CDR2 FVKESK. The CDR3 coding sequence is TGTGCCAGCAGCCAGCTTAGCGGCTCCAAGGGCACCCAAGAGACCCAGTACTTC. Translating gives CASSQLSGSKGTQETQYF.